The 13 T cell receptor beta chains listed next were all sequenced from one sample in a study of T-cell reconstitution after alpha-beta-depleted transplantation in children. TCRbeta library preparation incorporated unique molecular identifiers. TCRdb re-analysed the PCR reads in MiXCR, keeping a single row per CDR3 protein. The sample holds about 610,000 distinct CDR3 sequences, roughly a tenth seen once. Sample: PBMCs from the stem cell graft donor, taken from the stem cell graft. The receptors stem from a human donor who donated a stem cell graft to a child with acute myeloid leukemia.

This clonotype was detected ten times or more. The genes are TRBV5-6 and TRBJ2-1; 7 bases fit TRBD1. CDR1 and CDR2 from the germline V gene are SGHDT and YYEEEE. The CDR3 length is 14 residues. V shed 3 bases, J shed 4 bases, and the junction held 4 bases outside the gene matches. The CDR3 coding sequence is TGTGCCAGCAGCTATACAGGGGCTTACAATGAGCAGTTCTTC. It yields the protein CASSYTGAYNEQFF.

This clonotype was counted only a few times. This sequence joins TRBV7-8 and TRBJ1-1; D gene ambiguous. Trimming shortened V by 0 bases and J by 3 bases, and 5 bases separated the two germline ends. This CDR3 has 13 residues. Germline lookup yields CDR1 SGHVS and CDR2 FQNEAQ. The CDR3 reads CASSLALHTEAFF. The CDR3 coding sequence is TGTGCCAGCAGCTTAGCGCTGCACACTGAAGCTTTCTTT.

This clonotype occurred a few times. The V and J genes are TRBV7-2 and TRBJ1-3, with D unclear. Trimming took 7 bases from V and 4 from J, leaving 17 bases between them. Germline values: CDR1 SGHTA, CDR2 FQGNSA. This CDR3 region has 15 residues. Here the CDR3 reads CASTRARTEGNTIYF. The DNA of the CDR3 is TGTGCCAGCACTAGGGCCCGGACTGAGGGAAACACCATATATTTT.

Ten or more counts support this clonotype. V and J are TRBV5-5 and TRBJ2-3; D not certain. The CDR3 is made up of 16 amino acids. In germline, CDR1 is SGHKS, CDR2 YYEKEE (reference sequence). Trimming shortened V by 1 base and J by 4 bases, and 16 bases separated the two germline ends. CDR3 sequence reads: CASSLRNSVAADTQYF. CDR3 bases: TGTGCCAGCAGCTTGAGGAACAGCGTGGCGGCAGATACGCAGTATTTT.

There are many counts of this clonotype. The V gene is TRBV6-2 or TRBV6-3, the J gene TRBJ1-5, with D perhaps matching TRBD1 (5 bases). The ends were cut back, 8 bases at V and 11 bases at J, with 25 bases in the middle. Germline CDR1 is MNHEY and CDR2 is SVGEGT. CDR3 length equals 15 residues. CDR3 in amino acids: CASWTPGQGVVAQHF. DNA for the CDR3: TGTGCCAGCTGGACCCCGGGGCAGGGAGTGGTAGCCCAGCATTTT.

This clonotype appeared a few times. The chain has TRBV7-2 and TRBJ2-7, with D perhaps matching TRBD2 (5 bases). Germline CDR1 and CDR2: SGHTA and FQGNSA. Trimming cost V 8 bases and J 0 bases, with 11 bases left between them. The CDR3 extends over 13 amino acids. CDR3 sequence reads: CASRLGSSYEQYF. In DNA, the CDR3 is TGTGCCAGCCGATTGGGGAGCTCCTACGAGCAGTACTTC.

This clonotype has just a few counts. This chain links TRBV14 with TRBJ1-3, with unresolved D. The V end lost 3 bases, the J end lost 8 bases, and 5 bases lay between the germline ends. The CDR3 extends over 11 amino acids. CDR1 SGHDN and CDR2 FVKESK come from the germline V gene. CDR3 protein: CASSQVDTIYF. CDR3 DNA: TGTGCCAGCAGCCAGGTGGACACCATATATTTT.

In this sample, this clonotype turned up many times. The chain recombines TRBV12-3 or TRBV12-4 with TRBJ2-7; D is uncertain. V was trimmed by 5 bases and J by 4 bases, leaving 12 bases between them. CDR3 length: 13 amino acids. The CDR3 region is CASSQVGAYEQYF. In DNA form, the CDR3 reads TGTGCCAGCAGTCAAGTTGGAGCTTACGAGCAGTACTTC.

The table lists this clonotype with many counts. This chain joins TRBV20-1 and TRBJ1-6, with TRBD1 identical over 9 bases. The length of the CDR3 is 15 residues. The V segment lost 1 base and the J segment 10 bases; nucleotides outside the gene matches: 8. From germline, CDR1 is DFQATT and CDR2 SNEGSKA (reference sequence). CDR3 region: CSARAAGTGLSPLHF. The CDR3 nucleotides read TGCAGTGCTAGAGCCGCCGGGACAGGGTTATCACCCCTCCACTTT.

In its sample, this clonotype was seen many times. The V gene is TRBV12-3 or TRBV12-4, the J gene TRBJ2-2, with TRBD1 matching 7 bases. The CDR3 totals 15 residues. J was trimmed by 0 bases and V by 4 bases; bases with no gene match: 2. This chain's CDR3 is CASSYRGSNTGELFF. In DNA, the CDR3 is TGTGCCAGCAGTTACAGGGGTTCGAACACCGGGGAGCTGTTTTTT.

This clonotype was seen more than once but under ten times. V is TRBV30 and J is TRBJ1-1; no definite D call. This CDR3 comprises 13 residues. CDR1 is GTSNPN and CDR2 is SVGIG in the germline V gene (reference sequence). Trimming pared 4 bases from V and 5 bases from J, leaving 14 bases between. The CDR3 loop is CAWMVSPGTEAFF. CDR3 coding DNA: TGTGCCTGGATGGTCTCCCCGGGAACTGAAGCTTTCTTT.

This clonotype has only a few counts. The chain has TRBV27 and TRBJ2-5; D is undetermined. Germline values: CDR1 MNHEY, CDR2 SMNVEV (reference sequence). The germline V and J ends were trimmed by 1 base and 5 bases, with 11 bases remaining between them. The CDR3 spans 14 residues. CDR3 sequence: CASSLYGNWETQYF. The CDR3 nucleotides read TGTGCCAGCAGTTTATACGGAAATTGGGAGACCCAGTACTTC.

This clonotype appeared a few times. This chain joins TRBV14 and TRBJ2-7, with TRBD2 identical over 12 bases. Trimming cost V 4 bases and J 4 bases; bases outside gene matches: 5. The CDR3 runs 15 residues. Germline CDR1 SGHDN, CDR2 FVKESK. The CDR3 sequence: CASSRRLAGAYEQYF. DNA of the CDR3: TGTGCCAGCAGCCGCCGACTAGCGGGAGCTTACGAGCAGTACTTC.